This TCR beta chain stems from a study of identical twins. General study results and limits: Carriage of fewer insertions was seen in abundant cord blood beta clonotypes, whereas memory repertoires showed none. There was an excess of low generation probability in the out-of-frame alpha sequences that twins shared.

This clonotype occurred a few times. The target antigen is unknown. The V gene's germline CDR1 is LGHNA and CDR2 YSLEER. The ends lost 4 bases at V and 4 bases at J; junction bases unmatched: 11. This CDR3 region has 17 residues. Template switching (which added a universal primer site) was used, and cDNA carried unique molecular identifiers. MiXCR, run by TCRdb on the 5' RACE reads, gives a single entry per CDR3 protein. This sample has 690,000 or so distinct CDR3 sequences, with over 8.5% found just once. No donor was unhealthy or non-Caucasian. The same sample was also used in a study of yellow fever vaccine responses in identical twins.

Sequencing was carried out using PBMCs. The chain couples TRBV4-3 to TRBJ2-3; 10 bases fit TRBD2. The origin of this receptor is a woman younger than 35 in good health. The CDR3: CASSLHPSGSKADTQYF. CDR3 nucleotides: TGCGCCAGCAGCCTACACCCTAGCGGGAGTAAGGCAGATACGCAGTATTTT.